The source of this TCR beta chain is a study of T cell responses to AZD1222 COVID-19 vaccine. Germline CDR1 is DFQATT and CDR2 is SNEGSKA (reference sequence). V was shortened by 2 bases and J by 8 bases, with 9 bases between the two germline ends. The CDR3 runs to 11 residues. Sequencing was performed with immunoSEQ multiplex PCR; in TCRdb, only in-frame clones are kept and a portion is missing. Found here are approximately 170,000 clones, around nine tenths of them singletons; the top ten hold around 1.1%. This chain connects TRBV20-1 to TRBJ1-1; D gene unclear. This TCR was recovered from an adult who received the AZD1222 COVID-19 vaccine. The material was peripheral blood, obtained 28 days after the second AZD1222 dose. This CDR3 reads CSARPSVEAFF. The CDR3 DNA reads TGCAGTGCTAGACCATCTGTGGAAGCTTTCTTT.